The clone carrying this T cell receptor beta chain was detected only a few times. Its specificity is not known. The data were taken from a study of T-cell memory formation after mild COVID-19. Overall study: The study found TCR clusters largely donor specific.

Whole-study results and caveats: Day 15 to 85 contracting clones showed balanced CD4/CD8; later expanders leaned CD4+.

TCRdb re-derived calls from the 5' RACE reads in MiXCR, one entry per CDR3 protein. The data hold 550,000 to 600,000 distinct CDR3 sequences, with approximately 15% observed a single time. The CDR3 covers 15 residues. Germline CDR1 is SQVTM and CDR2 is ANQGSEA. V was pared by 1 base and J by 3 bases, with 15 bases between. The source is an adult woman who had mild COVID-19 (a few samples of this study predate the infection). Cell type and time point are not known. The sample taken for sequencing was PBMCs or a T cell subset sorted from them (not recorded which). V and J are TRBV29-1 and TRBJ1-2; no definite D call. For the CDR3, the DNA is TGCAGCGTTGAAGGAGAGGTGAAAGTTGACTATGGCTACACCTTC. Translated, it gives CSVEGEVKVDYGYTF.